This note documents a single TCR beta chain sequence. Its recognized antigen is unknown. No quality values exist for individual bases; no much larger clone is one base distant. Ophthalmopathy patients had moderately to severely active disease, Clinical Activity Score of at least 3, NOSPECS grade of at least 4, and duration under 3 months. Any patient with an uncontrolled infection, another autoimmune disease, pregnancy or lactation was excluded. Clinical symptoms, serum thyroxine and TRAb, thyroid ultrasound, and orbital computed tomography formed the basis for the diagnoses. PBMCs were separated from roughly 9.6 ml of fresh peripheral blood using Ficoll-Paque density gradient centrifugation. Total RNA was extracted using Trizol reagent, and RNA quality was assessed on an Agilent 2100 Bioanalyzer. The TCR beta CDR3 regions were amplified from the RNA transcripts. The first round of RT-PCR for the TCR CDR3 was performed with the HTBI primer set and the Qiagen OneStep RT-PCR kit. A second multiplex PCR round built the libraries, followed by size selection and purification. The libraries were sequenced on an Illumina HiSeq2000 using paired-end 100 bp reads. As for the original processing: SOAPnuke was used to process the raw data, with reads discarded if the reads contained adapters or uncalled bases, had a mean Phred below 15, or lacked an exact constant-primer or identifier match. High-quality paired reads were merged using COPE v1.2.5, and each unique nucleotide sequence was defined as a clonotype. MiTCR v1.1 was used to align clonotypes to the IMGT TRBV, TRBD and TRBJ reference segments. Analysis was restricted to V-J combinations with a frequency above 0.0001, which covered 98% to 99.2% of repertoires. A TCS score was defined as the ratio between F50 (clonal expansion) and ExV (chaos), using BLOSUM62-based TCRdist between CDR3 peptides within each V-J. Welch's t-statistics and random forest reduced roughly 530 V-J features to 10 to 15, which were used in a naive Bayes classifier (R e1071). The raw public reads went through TCRdb reprocessing: fastp at Q25, MiXCR clone calling, in-frame beta chains kept. Rows with a matching CDR3 protein are joined into one entry that keeps the most common DNA and genes. The V and J calls follow TCRdb's processing rather than the paper's. This sample gives 250,000 to 350,000 distinct CDR3 sequences in total; roughly 20% of them show up just once. Around 64% of the sample comes from the top ten.

The data were taken from a study of T cells in Graves' hyperthyroidism and ophthalmopathy (dated by TCRdb to 2018 to 2020). Context from the whole study: Peripheral blood samples were taken at initial diagnosis, before any treatment was given. To identify TCR V-J signatures that set the groups apart, the researchers used a discovery cohort of 100 patients, made up of 43 with Graves' ophthalmopathy and 57 with stable Graves' hyperthyroidism. Whether ophthalmopathy could be predicted prospectively was tested in an independent validation cohort made up of approximately 19 hyperthyroidism patients plus 17 patients who later progressed to ophthalmopathy. The roughly 90 discovery patients were divided at random into training and test sets in a 7:3 ratio. In addition, the study compared T-cell repertoires in thyroid tissue and in blood from several Graves' hyperthyroidism patients. Once sampling was done, hyperthyroidism patients were given methimazole at a starting dose of 30 mg daily, whereas ophthalmopathy patients were given high-dose intravenous methylprednisolone. TCR Vbeta CDR3 sequencing of 140 or so peripheral blood samples (43 ophthalmopathy, roughly 74 hyperthyroidism and some 17 progressor patients) is reported in the paper.

The investigation overall reported the following: No statistical method was used to fix the sample size in advance, and group allocation was not hidden from the investigators. In validation, the model predicted progression to ophthalmopathy with roughly 66% sensitivity and less than 75% specificity, a median of around six months before onset. Blood samples also contained most of the expanded thyroid clonotypes (frequency above 0.001), which suggests that blood repertoires may reflect thyroid immune responses. A 13 V-J signature model separated ophthalmopathy from stable hyperthyroidism, with around 90% sensitivity and roughly 84% specificity in cross-validation and 80%/75% in testing.

V lost 7 bases and J lost 4 bases; the stretch between them is 17 bases long. Taken from cysteine to phenylalanine, the CDR3 has 15 residues. The read is trimmed to its CDR3 DNA, 45 bases read in frame from base 1. Sequences SEHNR (CDR1) and FQNEAQ (CDR2) are obtained from the germline V gene (reference sequence). Sequencing used blood. The clonotype comes from a man aged 25 to 40 with Graves' ophthalmopathy. This chain is built from TRBV7-9 and TRBJ1-3, with the D gene call left open. The bases read TGTGCCAGCACCCTTACGCCGAGTTCGGGAAACACCATATATTTT. The translation is CASTLTPSSGNTIYF.